The 10 T cell receptor beta chains below all came from one sample that was sequenced in a study of blood T cell repertoires in COVID-19. The method was immunoSEQ multiplex PCR; TCRdb's version includes in-frame clones alone and lacks a portion of them. The sample holds about 85,000 clones, about four fifths seen once. Sequences were obtained from peripheral blood. These receptors all come from a woman at least 80 years old with acute or convalescent COVID-19.

The rearrangement uses TRBV5-1 and TRBJ1-1; D gene unclear. The length of the CDR3 is 15 residues. V lost 0 bases and J 0 bases, leaving 9 bases between the germline ends. Germline V gene data show CDR1 as SGHRS and CDR2 as YFSETQ. DNA of the CDR3: TGCGCCAGCAGCTTGGATGGACTCTTGAACACTGAAGCTTTCTTT. Translated: CASSLDGLLNTEAFF.

This clone has only a few counts. This sequence joins TRBV9 and TRBJ2-5; 7 bases match TRBD1. Trimming took 4 bases from V and 0 from J; bases not matched to a gene: 6. The CDR3 is made up of 15 amino acids. The V gene's germline CDR1 is SGDLS and CDR2 YYNGEE. CDR3 protein: CASSPRTGYQETQYF. The CDR3 DNA sequence: TGTGCCAGCAGCCCGCGGACAGGCTACCAAGAGACCCAGTACTTC. Full variable domain (remainder filled in from reference TRBV9 and TRBJ2-5): DSGVTQTPKHLITATGQRVTLRCSPRSGDLSVYWYQQSLDQGLQFLIQYYNGEERAKGNILERFSAQQFPDLHSELNLSSLELGDSALYFCASSPRTGYQETQYFGPGTRLLVL.

The V and J genes are TRBV12-3 or TRBV12-4 and TRBJ1-6; D is possibly TRBD1 (5 bases). Trimming removed 5 bases at V and 12 bases at J, with 14 bases between. The CDR3 extends over 13 amino acids. CDR3 loop: CASSAQGFQPLHF. The CDR3 nucleotides read TGTGCCAGCAGTGCCCAGGGTTTTCAACCCCTCCACTTT.

The genes are TRBV2 and TRBJ2-1; 7 nucleotides line up with TRBD1. Germline CDR1 SNHLY, CDR2 FYNNEI. The trim removed 3 bases at V and 8 bases at J, leaving 7 bases unmatched. The CDR3 has 14 residues. The CDR3 spells CASSDNPDRDEQFF. The CDR3 nucleotides are TGTGCCAGCAGTGACAATCCTGACAGGGATGAGCAGTTCTTC.

The chain carries TRBV6-5 and TRBJ1-2, with D possibly being TRBD1 (5 bases). Germline lookup yields CDR1 MNHEY and CDR2 SVGAGI. V was cut by 7 bases and J by 1 base, with 16 bases left in between. The CDR3 contains 15 residues. The CDR3 region is CASKYTDTVNYGYTF. The CDR3 region has the DNA TGTGCCAGCAAGTACACGGACACGGTTAACTATGGCTACACCTTC.

The chain links TRBV12-3 or TRBV12-4 to TRBJ1-1; weak D call: TRBD1 (5 bases). This CDR3 is built from 13 residues. V lost 7 bases to trimming and J lost 0 bases, with 9 bases between them. CDR3 nucleotide sequence: TGTGCCAGCACCGCGACAGTGAACACTGAAGCTTTCTTT. Protein product: CASTATVNTEAFF.

This clone appeared once. The rearrangement links TRBV27 to TRBJ2-6; perhaps TRBD1 as D (5 bases). From germline, CDR1 is MNHEY and CDR2 SMNVEV (reference sequence). The CDR3 is 16 residues long. V lost 2 bases and J lost 3, with 11 bases in between. This CDR3 is CASSLGGAIGANVLTF. As DNA, the CDR3 is TGTGCCAGCAGTTTAGGTGGGGCGATTGGGGCCAACGTCCTGACTTTC.

The chain recombines TRBV6-1 with TRBJ2-5; 11 positions match TRBD2. The J segment lost 9 bases and the V segment lost 1 base, leaving 7 bases of the junction unmatched. The germline V gene encodes CDR1 MNHNS and CDR2 SASEGT. This CDR3 is 15 amino acids long. The chain's CDR3 is CASSEGLAGSRPQYF. The CDR3 region has the DNA TGTGCCAGCAGTGAAGGACTAGCGGGAAGCAGGCCCCAGTACTTC.

For the CDR3, the DNA is TGCAGTGCTAGTCTCCTTTCAGGGGCGGGCGGGGAGCTGTTTTTT. It specifies CSASLLSGAGGELFF. The rearrangement links TRBV20-1 to TRBJ2-2; D is possibly TRBD1 (6 bases). This CDR3 has 15 residues. CDR1 is DFQATT and CDR2 is SNEGSKA in the germline V gene (reference sequence). The V end was cut by 3 bases, the J end by 7 bases, with 18 bases between.

The chain has TRBV2 and TRBJ2-3; 8 bases map to TRBD1. V gave up 1 base and J gave up 2 bases; unmatched junction bases: 2. The CDR3 runs to 15 residues. Germline V gives CDR1 SNHLY, CDR2 FYNNEI. CDR3 residues: CASSEGQGATDTQYF. The CDR3 DNA reads TGTGCCAGCAGTGAAGGGCAGGGGGCCACAGATACGCAGTATTTT.